What follows are 10 T cell receptor beta chains derived from one specimen sequenced in a study of cytomegalovirus exposure and HLA in healthy donors. Amplification used 60 Vbeta primers and 13 Jbeta primers. Method: immunoSEQ multiplex PCR; TCRdb's copy keeps in-frame clones and lacks some. The sample holds 87,000 or so clones; 60% to 75% are singletons and the top ten take 3.2%. The sequenced sample was PBMCs. The receptors here all came from a man in his fifties or sixties in good health and CMV-seronegative.

V gene TRBV11-2 combines with J gene TRBJ2-7; D may be TRBD2 (5 bases). Trimming cost V 0 bases and J 5 bases, with 11 bases left between them. The CDR3 spans 14 residues. The germline V gene encodes CDR1 SGHAT and CDR2 FQNNGV. This CDR3 is CASSLDVTGDEQYF. CDR3 sequence (DNA): TGTGCCAGCAGCTTAGATGTGACCGGGGACGAGCAGTACTTC.

The chain uses TRBV27 and TRBJ2-3, with D uncertain. The CDR3 contains 14 residues. The V gene lost 6 bases and the J gene lost 4 bases, with 14 bases spanning the gap. Germline assignment: CDR1 MNHEY and CDR2 SMNVEV (reference sequence). The CDR3 spells CASRYWAGPDTQYF. CDR3 sequence (DNA): TGTGCCAGCAGGTATTGGGCTGGTCCAGATACGCAGTATTTT.

The gene calls are TRBV7-9 and TRBJ1-1; D might be TRBD1 (5 bases). The germline CDR1 and CDR2 sequences are SEHNR and FQNEAQ (reference sequence). The CDR3 has 15 amino acids. V gave up 4 bases and J gave up 0 bases, with 12 bases separating them. Here the CDR3 reads CASSYSQGMNTEAFF. The CDR3 DNA is TGTGCCAGCAGCTACTCGCAGGGAATGAACACTGAAGCTTTCTTT.

This chain links TRBV28 with TRBJ1-1; D is undetermined. The CDR3 runs 15 residues. CDR1 MDHEN and CDR2 SYDVKM come from the germline V gene. Trimming removed 3 bases at V and 4 bases at J, with 15 bases between. This chain's CDR3 is CASSLLGVEGTEAFF. As DNA, the CDR3 is TGTGCCAGCAGTTTGCTCGGGGTGGAGGGCACTGAAGCTTTCTTT.

The rearrangement joins TRBV10-3 to TRBJ2-3, with TRBD1 matching over 7 bases. The V segment lost 4 bases and the J segment 2 bases; nucleotides outside the gene matches: 6. CDR1 is ENHRY, CDR2 SYGVKD, per germline. The CDR3 is 15 residues long. This CDR3 is CAISAEGAYTDTQYF. In DNA, the CDR3 is TGTGCCATCAGTGCCGAGGGGGCGTACACAGATACGCAGTATTTT.

The V and J genes are TRBV19 and TRBJ1-5, with 10 positions matching TRBD1. The CDR3 spans 16 residues. The germline CDR1 and CDR2 sequences are LNHDA and SQIVND (reference sequence). V lost 4 bases to trimming and J lost 6 bases; unmatched junction nucleotides: 9. CDR3 nucleotides: TGTGCCAGTAGTACCACCGGGACAGGGGTGGCTCAGCCCCAGCATTTT. It specifies CASSTTGTGVAQPQHF.

The rearrangement links TRBV5-4 to TRBJ2-5, with TRBD1 as a possible D gene (7 bases). Trimming took off 10 bases at V and 5 bases at J, with 18 bases between the two ends. The CDR3 covers 13 residues. Looked up from germline, CDR1 is SGHNT and CDR2 is YYREEE (reference sequence). CDR3 region: CAGGWGTEETQYF. For the CDR3, the DNA is TGTGCCGGGGGGTGGGGGACAGAGGAGACCCAGTACTTC.

The sample holds a few counts of this clone. Other DNA sequences in this sample translate to the same CDR3. CDR3 sequence reads: CASSTGQANYGYTF. Written as DNA, the CDR3 is TGTGCCAGCAGCACCGGACAGGCTAACTATGGCTACACCTTC. The chain carries TRBV5-6 and TRBJ1-2; TRBD1 aligns across 7 bases. Germline assignment: CDR1 SGHDT and CDR2 YYEEEE. The CDR3 covers 14 residues. V lost 4 bases to trimming and J lost 0 bases; unmatched junction nucleotides: 3.

The chain combines TRBV5-6 with TRBJ2-5; 9 nucleotides line up with TRBD2. The germline gives CDR1 SGHDT, CDR2 YYEEEE. J gave up 5 bases and V 0 bases, and 2 bases lay outside the gene matches. The CDR3 spans 14 residues. Here the CDR3 DNA reads TGTGCCAGCAGCTTGGTTAGCGGGAGTGAGACCCAGTACTTC. It codes for CASSLVSGSETQYF. Variable domain in full (rest from reference TRBV5-6 and TRBJ2-5): DAGVTQSPTHLIKTRGQQVTLRCSPKSGHDTVSWYQQALGQGPQFIFQYYEEEERQRGNFPDRFSGHQFPNYSSELNVNALLLGDSALYLCASSLVSGSETQYFGPGTRLLVL.

Only one count was recorded for this clone. The rearrangement joins TRBV7-9 to TRBJ2-3; perhaps TRBD2 as D (5 bases). The V and J ends lost 3 bases and 1 base respectively, with 11 bases between them. Germline-derived CDR1 and CDR2 are SEHNR and FQNEAQ (reference sequence). This CDR3 has 15 residues. CDR3 loop: CASSFFAGRTDTQYF. CDR3 bases: TGTGCCAGCAGCTTTTTCGCGGGCCGCACAGATACGCAGTATTTT.